The source of this T cell receptor (beta chain) is a study of blood T cells in healthy people across ages. Researchers isolated at least 7 million PBMCs per sample. Study outcomes and limitations: More naive CD4+ cells and higher diversity marked long-lived donors relative to aged donors.

Germline V CDR1 and CDR2: DFQATT, SNEGSKA (reference sequence). V was pared by 3 bases and J by 3 bases, with 11 bases between. The CDR3 runs 13 residues. On this clonotype: Its antigen remains unidentified.

Then a second PCR, running about 7 to 11 cycles, was carried out with a sample-barcoded 5' primer and a J-beta primer mix. The template-switch adaptor was a 5' adaptor with 12 random nucleotides. It tagged each cDNA molecule. TCRdb re-called the 5' RACE reads with MiXCR, one entry per CDR3 protein. The sample has approximately 1,000,000 distinct CDR3 sequences; less than 45% are singletons. Sequenced input: blood. The chain has TRBV20-1 and TRBJ1-2, with TRBD1 as a possible D gene (6 bases). This clonotype was sampled from a man aged 18 to 35 in good health. This CDR3 is CSASKGDDYGYTF. The CDR3 DNA is TGCAGTGCTAGCAAGGGGGATGACTATGGCTACACCTTC.